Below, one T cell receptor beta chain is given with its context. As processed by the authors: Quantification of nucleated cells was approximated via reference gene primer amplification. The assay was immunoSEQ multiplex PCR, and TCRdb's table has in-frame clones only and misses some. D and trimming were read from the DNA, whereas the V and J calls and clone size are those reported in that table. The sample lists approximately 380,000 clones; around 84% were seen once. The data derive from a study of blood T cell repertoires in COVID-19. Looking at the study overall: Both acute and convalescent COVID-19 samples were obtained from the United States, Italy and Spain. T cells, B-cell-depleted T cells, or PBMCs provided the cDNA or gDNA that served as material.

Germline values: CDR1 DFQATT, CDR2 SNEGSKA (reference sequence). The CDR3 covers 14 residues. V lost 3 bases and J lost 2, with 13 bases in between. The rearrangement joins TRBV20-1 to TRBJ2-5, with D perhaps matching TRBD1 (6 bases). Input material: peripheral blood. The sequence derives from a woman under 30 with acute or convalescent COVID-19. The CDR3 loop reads CSASTRQVQETQYF. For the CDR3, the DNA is TGCAGTGCTAGTACGAGACAGGTTCAAGAGACCCAGTACTTC.